The clone carrying this T cell receptor beta chain was detected a few times. The data are from a study of blood T cells in healthy people across ages. A second PCR, run for about 7 to 11 cycles, used a sample-barcoded 5' primer plus a J-beta primer mix. TCRdb re-called the 5' RACE reads through MiXCR, storing one row per CDR3 protein. The sample consists of hundreds of thousands of distinct CDR3 sequences, 29% of them appearing once. The CDR3 covers 16 residues. Trimming took off 2 bases at V and 0 bases at J, with 14 bases between the two ends. In germline, CDR1 is MNHNY, CDR2 SVGAGI (reference sequence). Peripheral blood, approximately 10 milliliters per donor, was collected.

V gene TRBV6-6 combines with J gene TRBJ2-7, with D possibly being TRBD1 or TRBD2 (7 bases each). This receptor was identified in a woman of 80 years or more in good health. The specimen sequenced was blood. CDR3 DNA sequence: TGTGCCAGCAGTTACCCCGACAGGGAGGGCTCCTACGAGCAGTACTTC. Protein product: CASSYPDREGSYEQYF.